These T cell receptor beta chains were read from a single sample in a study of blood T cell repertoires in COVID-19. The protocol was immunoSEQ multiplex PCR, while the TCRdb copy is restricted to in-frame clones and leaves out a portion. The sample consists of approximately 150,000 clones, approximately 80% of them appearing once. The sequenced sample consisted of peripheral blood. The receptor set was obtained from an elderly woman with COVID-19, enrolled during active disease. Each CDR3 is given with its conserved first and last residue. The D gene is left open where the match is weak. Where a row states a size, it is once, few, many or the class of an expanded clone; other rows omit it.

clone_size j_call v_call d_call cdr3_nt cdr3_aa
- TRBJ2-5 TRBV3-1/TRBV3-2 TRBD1 TGTGCCAGCAGGGGACAGGTGGGGGCGCGGACCCAGTACTTC CASRGQVGARTQYF
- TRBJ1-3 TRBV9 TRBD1 TGTGCCAGCAGCGGCCGACAGGGGAGCTCTGGAAACACCATATATTTT CASSGRQGSSGNTIYF
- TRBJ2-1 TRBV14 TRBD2 TGTGCCAGCAGCCAGAGGACTAGCGGGGGGTCTGAGCAGTTCTTC CASSQRTSGGSEQFF
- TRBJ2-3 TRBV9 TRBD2 TGTGCCAGTCATGGCGGGGGGCAGGTAGATACGCAGTATTTT CASHGGGQVDTQYF
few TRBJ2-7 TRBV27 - TGTGCCAGCAGTTTAGGAGTGGCGCGCGAGCAGTACTTC CASSLGVAREQYF
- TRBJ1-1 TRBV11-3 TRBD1 TGTGCCAGCAGCCACCAGAGGGACAGAGAAGCTTTCTTT CASSHQRDREAFF
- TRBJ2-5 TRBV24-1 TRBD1 TGTGCCACCACTACGTGGGACAGGGGGCAAGAGACCCAGTACTTC CATTTWDRGQETQYF
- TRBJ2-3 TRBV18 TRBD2 TGTGCCAGCTCTCCTCGCGGGGGGCCTGGAGATACGCAGTATTTT CASSPRGGPGDTQYF
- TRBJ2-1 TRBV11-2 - TGTGCCAGCAGCTTGGAGACGGGTCGCTACAATGAGCAGTTCTTC CASSLETGRYNEQFF
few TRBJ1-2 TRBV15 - TGTGCCACCAGCAGGCCGGGTGACTGGAGGGGAGGCTACACCTTC CATSRPGDWRGGYTF
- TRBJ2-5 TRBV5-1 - TGCGCCAGCAGCTACAGGGACCCCCAAGAGACCCAGTACTTC CASSYRDPQETQYF
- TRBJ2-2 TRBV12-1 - TGTGCCAGCAGCTTTGTAACTAGCGGGGGGTTCACCGGGGAGCTGTTTTTT CASSFVTSGGFTGELFF
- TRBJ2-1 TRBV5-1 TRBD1 TGCGCCAGCAGCAAATCATTATCCGGGACAGGGGTTAATGAGCAGTTCTTC CASSKSLSGTGVNEQFF
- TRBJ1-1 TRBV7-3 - TGTGCCAGCAGCTTAAGAGGATTTGGGGAGGGTGTAGCTTTCTTT CASSLRGFGEGVAFF
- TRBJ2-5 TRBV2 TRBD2 TGTGCCAGCAGCCTTCCCGTTAGCGGGGGTAGAGAGACCCAGTACTTC CASSLPVSGGRETQYF
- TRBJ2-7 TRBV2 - TGTGCCACAGGGGAATCCTACGAGCAGTACTTC CATGESYEQYF
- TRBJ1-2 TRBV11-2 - TGTGCCAGCAGCTACGGACGCGGCAGGACAGCCGCTGGCTACACCTTC CASSYGRGRTAAGYTF
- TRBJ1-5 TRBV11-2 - TGTGCCAGCAGCTTGCGCAGGGGTAGCAATCAGCCCCAGCATTTT CASSLRRGSNQPQHF
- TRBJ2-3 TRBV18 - TGTGCCAGCTCGCCCAATCCTGGAGCGCAGTATTTT CASSPNPGAQYF
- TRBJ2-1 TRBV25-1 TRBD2 TGTGCCAGCAGTGAAGGCGGGAGTCATGAGCAGTTCTTC CASSEGGSHEQFF
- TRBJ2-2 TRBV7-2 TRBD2 TGTGCCAGCAGCTTATGGGGAGCGGGACTAGACACCGGGGAGCTGTTTTTT CASSLWGAGLDTGELFF
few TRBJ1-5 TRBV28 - TGTGCCAGCAGATTCGACAGCGACAAAGCCCAGCATTTT CASRFDSDKAQHF
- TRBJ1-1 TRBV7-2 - TGTGCCAGCAGCTTAGATTTGGGGGGGAACACTGAAGCTTTCTTT CASSLDLGGNTEAFF
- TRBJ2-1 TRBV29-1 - TGCAGCGTCTTGGGCGGGGGCGCCTACAATGAGCAGTTCTTC CSVLGGGAYNEQFF
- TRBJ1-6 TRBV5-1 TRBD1 TGCGCCAGCAGCTTGTTATCTGGACAGGGGTCACCCCTCCACTTT CASSLLSGQGSPLHF
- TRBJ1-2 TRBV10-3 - TGTGCCATCAGCGACTCAGGGTTAGATGGCTACACCTTC CAISDSGLDGYTF
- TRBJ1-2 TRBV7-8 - TGTGCCAGCTCCGTCGGCGGGATTAACTATGGCTACACCTTC CASSVGGINYGYTF
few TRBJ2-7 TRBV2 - TGTGCCAGCAGTGAAAATAGCGAATACGAGCAGTACTTC CASSENSEYEQYF
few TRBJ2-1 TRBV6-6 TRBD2 TGTGCCAGCAAACTAGCGGGAGGAAGTGAGCAGTTCTTC CASKLAGGSEQFF
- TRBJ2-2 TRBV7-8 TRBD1 TGTGCCAGCAGCATGGGACAGGGGTACACCGGGGAGCTGTTTTTT CASSMGQGYTGELFF
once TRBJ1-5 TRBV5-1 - TGCGCCAGCAGTAGCTTCCCCAATCAGCCCCAGCATTTT CASSSFPNQPQHF
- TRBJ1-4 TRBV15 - TGTGCCACCAGCAGAAGGTCCGGGTTGGAGGAAAAACTGTTTTTT CATSRRSGLEEKLFF
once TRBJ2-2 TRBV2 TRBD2 TGTGCCAGCAGCGGACTAGCGGGGGAATCCGGGGAGCTGTTTTTT CASSGLAGESGELFF
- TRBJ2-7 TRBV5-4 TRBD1 TGTGCCAGCAGCCCGACAGGGGATGGCGAGCAGTACTTC CASSPTGDGEQYF
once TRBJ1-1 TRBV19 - TGTGCCAGTAGTATGGGACATATGAACACTGAAGCTTTCTTT CASSMGHMNTEAFF
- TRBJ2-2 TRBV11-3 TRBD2 TGTGCCAGCAGCCAGGAAACCGGGACTAGTGGCAAACGGGAGCTGTTTTTT CASSQETGTSGKRELFF
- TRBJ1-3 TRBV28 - TGTGCCAGCAGTCTACAGGGAAACACCATATATTTT CASSLQGNTIYF
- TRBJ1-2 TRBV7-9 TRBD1 TGTGCCAGCAGCTTAGGACAGGGGGATGGTGGCTACACCTTC CASSLGQGDGGYTF
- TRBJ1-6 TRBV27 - TGTGCCAGCAGTTTATTAGGCCTAGGTGTTTCACCCCTCCACTTT CASSLLGLGVSPLHF
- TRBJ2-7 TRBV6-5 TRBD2 TGTGCCAGCAGCCCCTTGGGAGGGGTCTCCTCCGAGCAGTACTTC CASSPLGGVSSEQYF
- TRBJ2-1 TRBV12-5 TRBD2 TGTGCTAGTGTTTTGGGGGGGGTCTCCTACAATGAGCAGTTCTTC CASVLGGVSYNEQFF
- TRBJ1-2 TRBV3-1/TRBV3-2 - TGTGCCAGCAGCCAAGATGTGGGTCCTCTGGGAGGCTATGGCTACACCTTC CASSQDVGPLGGYGYTF
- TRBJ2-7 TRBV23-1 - TGCGCCAGCAGCCCCCACGCGCTCACGAGGTCCTACGAGCAGTACTTC CASSPHALTRSYEQYF
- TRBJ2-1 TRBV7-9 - TGTGCCAGCAGCTTAGAATGGCAGGGAGAGCAGTTCTTC CASSLEWQGEQFF
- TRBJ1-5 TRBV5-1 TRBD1 TGCGCCAGCAGCCTGCAGGGACAGGGGGCCGGAGAGCCCCAGCATTTT CASSLQGQGAGEPQHF
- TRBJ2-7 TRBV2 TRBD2 TGTGGCGGGGGGGGGAACTCCTACGAGCAGTACTTC CGGGGNSYEQYF
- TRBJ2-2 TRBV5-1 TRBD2 TGCGCCAGCAGCTCCGGGAGGGCCTACACCGGGGAGCTGTTTTTT CASSSGRAYTGELFF
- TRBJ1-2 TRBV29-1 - TGCAGCGTTGAATCTATTGAGGGGGTCGACGGCTACACCTTC CSVESIEGVDGYTF
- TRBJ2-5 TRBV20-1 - TGCAGTGCTAGTGAGGGGAGAGAGACCCAGTACTTC CSASEGRETQYF
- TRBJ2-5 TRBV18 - TGTGCCAGCTCATCTCAAGAGACCCAGTACTTC CASSSQETQYF
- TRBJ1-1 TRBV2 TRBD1 TGTGCCAGCAGTGGACAGGGGGGAGCTTTCTTT CASSGQGGAFF
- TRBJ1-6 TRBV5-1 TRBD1 TGCGCCAGCAGCTTGGGACAGGGCAGCTCACCCCTCCACTTT CASSLGQGSSPLHF
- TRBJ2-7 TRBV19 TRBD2 TGTGCCAGTAGTAACGGGGGGAGCTACTACGAGCAGTACTTC CASSNGGSYYEQYF
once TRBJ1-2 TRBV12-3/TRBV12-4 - TGTGCCAGCAATCTAACCCCAGACAAGGCTGGCACCTTC CASNLTPDKAGTF
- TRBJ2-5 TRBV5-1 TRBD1 TGCGCCAGCAGCCCGGGACAGGGGATGGTAGAGACCCAGTACTTC CASSPGQGMVETQYF
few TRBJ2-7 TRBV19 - TGTGCCAGTAAATCCAGGGGCTACGAGCAGTACTTC CASKSRGYEQYF
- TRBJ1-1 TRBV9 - TGTGCCAGCGCGCCGGGGGGGCTAGGTACTGAAGCTTTCTTT CASAPGGLGTEAFF
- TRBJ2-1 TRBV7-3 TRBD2 TGTGCCAGCAGCCCCCAAACTAGCGCCTACAATGAGCAGTTCTTC CASSPQTSAYNEQFF
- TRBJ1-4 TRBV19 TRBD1 TGTGCCAGCGCGACAGGGCGGAAGGAAAAACTGTTTTTT CASATGRKEKLFF